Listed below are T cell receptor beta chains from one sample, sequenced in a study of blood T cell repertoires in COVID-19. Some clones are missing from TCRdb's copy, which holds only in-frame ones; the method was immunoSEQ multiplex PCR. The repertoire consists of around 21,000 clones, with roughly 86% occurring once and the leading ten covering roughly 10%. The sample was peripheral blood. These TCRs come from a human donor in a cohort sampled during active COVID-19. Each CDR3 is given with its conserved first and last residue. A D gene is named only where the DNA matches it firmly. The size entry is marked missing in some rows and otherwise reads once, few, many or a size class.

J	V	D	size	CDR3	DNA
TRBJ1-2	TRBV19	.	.	CASSIDTNYGYTF	TGTGCCAGTAGTATTGACACTAACTATGGCTACACCTTC
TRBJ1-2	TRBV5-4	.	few	CASSYRYGYTF	TGTGCCAGCAGCTATCGCTATGGCTACACCTTC
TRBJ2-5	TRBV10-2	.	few	CATERGLQETQYF	TGCGCCACGGAACGAGGTCTTCAAGAGACCCAGTACTTC
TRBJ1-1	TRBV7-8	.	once	CASSSHYRSRNTEAFF	TGTGCCAGCAGCTCACACTACAGGTCAAGGAACACTGAAGCTTTCTTT
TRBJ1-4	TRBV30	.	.	CAWSLGDEKLFF	TGTGCCTGGAGCCTGGGAGACGAAAAACTGTTTTTT
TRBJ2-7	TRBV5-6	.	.	CASSSARQRTTYEQYF	TGTGCCAGCAGCTCGGCCCGACAGAGGACCACCTACGAGCAGTACTTC
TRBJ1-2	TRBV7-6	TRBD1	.	CASSSGQSDYGYTF	TGTGCCAGCAGCTCGGGACAGAGCGACTATGGCTACACCTTC
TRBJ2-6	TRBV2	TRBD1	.	CASRDRGGTGANVLTF	TGTGCCAGCAGGGACAGGGGGGGAACTGGGGCCAACGTCCTGACTTTC
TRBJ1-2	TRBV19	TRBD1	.	CASSKDRAMYGYTF	TGTGCCAGTAGTAAGGACAGGGCTATGTATGGCTACACCTTC
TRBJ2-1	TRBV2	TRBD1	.	CASRDRGWVNEQFF	TGTGCCAGCAGGGACAGGGGATGGGTCAATGAGCAGTTCTTC
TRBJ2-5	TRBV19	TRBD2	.	CAPKDETSGGAKGETQYF	TGTGCCCCCAAAGATGAGACTAGCGGGGGGGCGAAGGGAGAGACCCAGTACTTC
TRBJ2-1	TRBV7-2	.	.	CASSPSLGINNNEQFF	TGTGCCAGCAGCCCTTCCCTCGGGATAAACAACAATGAGCAGTTCTTC
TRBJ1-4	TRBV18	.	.	CASSRENPPEKLFF	TGTGCCAGCTCACGGGAGAACCCCCCCGAAAAACTGTTTTTT
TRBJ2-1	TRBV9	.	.	CASSVELVAIEQFF	TGTGCCAGCAGCGTAGAGTTGGTGGCCATTGAGCAGTTCTTC
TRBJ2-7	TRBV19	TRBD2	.	CASSTGTRTYEQYF	TGTGCCAGTAGTACGGGGACTAGAACTTACGAGCAGTACTTC
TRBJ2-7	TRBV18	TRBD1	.	CASSPPTGQGEDEQYF	TGTGCCAGCTCACCACCTACCGGACAGGGAGAAGACGAGCAGTACTTC
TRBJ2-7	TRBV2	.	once	CAFLPFRTAASYEQYF	TGTGCCTTTCTTCCTTTCCGGACAGCAGCCTCCTACGAGCAGTACTTC
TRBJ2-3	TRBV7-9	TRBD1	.	CASSKGTGGGTDTQYF	TGTGCCAGCAGCAAAGGGACAGGGGGCGGCACAGATACGCAGTATTTT
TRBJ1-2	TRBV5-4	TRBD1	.	CASSRDREYGYTF	TGTGCCAGCAGCCGGGACAGGGAATATGGCTACACCTTC
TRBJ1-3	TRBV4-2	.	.	CASSQVGQVGAGNTIYF	TGTGCCAGCAGCCAAGTGGGGCAGGTAGGGGCTGGAAACACCATATATTTT
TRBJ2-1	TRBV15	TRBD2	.	CATRSWTSGDEQFF	TGTGCCACCAGAAGCTGGACTAGTGGTGATGAGCAGTTCTTC
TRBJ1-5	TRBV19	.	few	CASSIAGNQPQHF	TGTGCCAGTAGTATTGCAGGCAATCAGCCCCAGCATTTT
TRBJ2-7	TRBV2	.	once	CASSEDTGYEQYF	TGTGCCAGCAGTGAAGACACGGGCTACGAGCAGTACTTC
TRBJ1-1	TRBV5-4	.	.	CASSLDSGLTNTEAFF	TGTGCCAGCAGCTTGGACAGCGGGCTAACGAACACTGAAGCTTTCTTT
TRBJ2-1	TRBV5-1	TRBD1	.	CASSSTGGSYNEQFF	TGCGCCAGCAGCTCCACAGGGGGCTCCTACAATGAGCAGTTCTTC
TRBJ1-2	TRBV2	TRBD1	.	CASSSRQGLYGYTF	TGTGCCAGCAGTAGTCGACAGGGCTTATATGGCTACACCTTC
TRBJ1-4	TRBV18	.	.	CASSPAAGRLHNEKLFF	TGTGCCAGCTCACCAGCGGCAGGGCGGCTCCACAATGAAAAACTGTTTTTT
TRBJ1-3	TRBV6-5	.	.	CASSSFAGNGNTIYF	TGTGCCAGCAGTTCATTCGCGGGCAACGGAAACACCATATATTTT
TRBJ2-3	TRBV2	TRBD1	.	CASVGTGTSKTTTDTQYF	TGTGCCAGCGTTGGGACAGGGACCAGCAAAACGACCACAGATACGCAGTATTTT
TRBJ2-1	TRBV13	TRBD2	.	CASSESSGGRSYNEQFF	TGTGCCAGCAGCGAGTCTAGCGGGGGTCGGTCCTACAATGAGCAGTTCTTC
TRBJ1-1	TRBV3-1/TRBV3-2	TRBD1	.	CASSKHGTGVFYAGAFF	TGTGCCAGCAGCAAACATGGGACAGGGGTTTTTTACGCTGGGGCTTTCTTT
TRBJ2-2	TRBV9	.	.	CASSVGGGGTGELFF	TGTGCCAGCAGCGTAGGGGGAGGGGGCACCGGGGAGCTGTTTTTT
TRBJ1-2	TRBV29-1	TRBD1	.	CSAGREGASYGYTF	TGCAGCGCCGGCCGCGAGGGGGCAAGCTATGGCTACACCTTC
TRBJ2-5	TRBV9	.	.	CASSVYIWGSAQYF	TGTGCCAGCAGCGTATATATTTGGGGTAGCGCCCAGTACTTC
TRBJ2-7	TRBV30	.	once	CAWSVESLSYEQYF	TGTGCCTGGAGTGTAGAGTCTCTCTCCTACGAGCAGTACTTC